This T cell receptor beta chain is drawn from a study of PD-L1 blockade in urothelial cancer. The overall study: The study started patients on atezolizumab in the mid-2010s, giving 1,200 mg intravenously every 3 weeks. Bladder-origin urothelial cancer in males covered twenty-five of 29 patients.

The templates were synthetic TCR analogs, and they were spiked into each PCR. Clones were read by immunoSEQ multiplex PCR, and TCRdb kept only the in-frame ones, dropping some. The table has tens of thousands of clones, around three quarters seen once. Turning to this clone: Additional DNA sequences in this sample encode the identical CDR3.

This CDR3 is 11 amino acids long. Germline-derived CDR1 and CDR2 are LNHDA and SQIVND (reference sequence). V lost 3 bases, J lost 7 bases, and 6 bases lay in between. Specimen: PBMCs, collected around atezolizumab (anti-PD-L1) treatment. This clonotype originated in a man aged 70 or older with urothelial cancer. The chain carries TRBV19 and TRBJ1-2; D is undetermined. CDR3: CASSIRGGYTF. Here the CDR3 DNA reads TGTGCCAGTAGTATTCGAGGTGGCTACACCTTC.